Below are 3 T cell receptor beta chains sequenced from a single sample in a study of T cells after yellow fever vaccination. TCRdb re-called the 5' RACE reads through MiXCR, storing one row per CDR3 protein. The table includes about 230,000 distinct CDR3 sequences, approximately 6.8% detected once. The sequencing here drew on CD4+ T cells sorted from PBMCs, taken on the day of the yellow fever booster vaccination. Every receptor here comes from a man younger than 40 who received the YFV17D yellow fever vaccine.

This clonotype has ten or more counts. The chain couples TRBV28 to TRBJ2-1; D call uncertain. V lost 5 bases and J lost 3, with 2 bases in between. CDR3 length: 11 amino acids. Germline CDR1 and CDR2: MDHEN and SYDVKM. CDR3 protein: CASSHYNEQFF. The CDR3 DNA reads TGTGCCAGCAGTCACTACAATGAGCAGTTCTTC.

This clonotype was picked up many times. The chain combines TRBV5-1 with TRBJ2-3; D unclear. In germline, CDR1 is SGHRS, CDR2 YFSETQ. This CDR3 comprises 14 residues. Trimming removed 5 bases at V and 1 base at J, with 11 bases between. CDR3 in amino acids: CASRPLVGTDTQYF. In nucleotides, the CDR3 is TGCGCCAGCAGACCACTCGTCGGCACAGATACGCAGTATTTT.

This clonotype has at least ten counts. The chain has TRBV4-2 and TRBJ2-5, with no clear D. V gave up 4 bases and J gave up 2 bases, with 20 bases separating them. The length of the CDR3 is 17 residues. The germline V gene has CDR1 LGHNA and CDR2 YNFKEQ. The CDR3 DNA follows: TGTGCCAGCAGCCTCTCTACCCGTGGAACTTCACAAGAGACCCAGTACTTC. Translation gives CASSLSTRGTSQETQYF.